This TCR beta chain derives from a study of blood T cell repertoires in COVID-19. Looking at the study overall: COVID-19 samples, acute and convalescent, were from the United States, Italy and Spain.

This study enrolled people aged roughly 18 to 89 from approximately 25 US geographic areas. Clinical history as reported by participants underpinned cohort assignment. Cohort 3 recovered donors had two negative PCRs, clearance, or symptom resolution. Profiling relied on immunoSEQ multiplex PCR, and the TCRdb table lists in-frame clones only, not all of them. The repertoire holds some 370,000 clones, with roughly four fifths as singletons. Germline V CDR1 and CDR2: SGDLS, YYNGEE. Germline trimming cut 2 bases from V and 0 bases from J; bases unmatched to any gene: 7. The CDR3 runs 17 residues. V gene TRBV9 combines with J gene TRBJ2-1, with 8 bases aligning to TRBD2. The TCR was taken from a woman aged 45-60 years who had recovered from COVID-19. Sequencing was performed on PBMCs or T cells enriched from blood (not recorded which). CDR3 DNA: TGTGCCAGCAGCGTTACGGGAGGGCGGGCCTCCTACAATGAGCAGTTCTTC. Translation gives CASSVTGGRASYNEQFF.